This T cell receptor (beta chain) was recorded in a study of T cells in Graves' hyperthyroidism and ophthalmopathy (dated by TCRdb to between 2018 and 2020). Some background on the complete study: Peripheral blood samples were taken at initial diagnosis, before any treatment was given. TCR V-J signatures able to tell the groups apart were searched for in a discovery cohort of 90 to 100 patients, of whom over 40 had Graves' ophthalmopathy and under 65 had stable Graves' hyperthyroidism. Prospective prediction of ophthalmopathy was tested in an independent validation cohort of 18 hyperthyroidism patients and around 16 patients who later progressed to ophthalmopathy. The 90 or so discovery patients were randomly split 7:3 into training and test sets. In several Graves' hyperthyroidism patients, the study also compared T-cell repertoires from thyroid tissue with T-cell repertoires from blood. After sampling, hyperthyroidism patients received methimazole starting at 30 mg daily, and ophthalmopathy patients received high-dose intravenous methylprednisolone. According to the paper, TCR Vbeta CDR3 sequencing was carried out on more than 120 peripheral blood samples, which came from about 45 ophthalmopathy, some 73 hyperthyroidism and roughly 17 progressor patients.

Ophthalmopathy patients had moderately to severely active disease, with a Clinical Activity Score of 3 or more, a NOSPECS grade of 4 or more, and a disease duration of less than 3 months. Patients with uncontrolled infections, other autoimmune diseases, pregnancy or lactation were excluded. Diagnoses were based on clinical symptoms, serum thyroxine and TRAb, thyroid ultrasound and orbital computed tomography. Ficoll-Paque density gradient centrifugation was used to isolate PBMCs from under 11 ml of fresh peripheral blood. Trizol reagent was used to extract total RNA, and RNA quality was then checked on an Agilent 2100 Bioanalyzer. The TCR beta CDR3 regions were amplified from the RNA transcripts. For the first round of RT-PCR on the TCR CDR3, the HTBI primer set was used together with the Qiagen OneStep RT-PCR kit. The libraries were constructed in a second round of multiplex PCR and then size-selected and purified. Libraries were sequenced paired-end with 100 bp reads on an Illumina HiSeq2000. Per the original workflow: SOAPnuke was used to process the raw data, throwing out any read that contained adapters or uncalled bases, had a mean Phred below 15, or lacked an exact constant-primer or identifier match. COPE v1.2.5 was used to merge the high-quality paired reads, and each unique nucleotide sequence was defined as a clonotype. MiTCR v1.1 was used to align the clonotypes against IMGT TRBV, TRBD and TRBJ reference segments. Analysis was restricted to V-J combinations with a frequency above 0.0001, which covered roughly 99% of repertoires. A TCS score was defined as the ratio of F50 (clonal expansion) to E x V (chaos), with BLOSUM62-based TCRdist applied between CDR3 peptides within each V-J. Welch's t-statistics and random forest reduced around 550 V-J features to 13, which were used in a naive Bayes classifier (R e1071). Using fastp trimming at Q25 and MiXCR clonotype assembly, TCRdb reanalyzed the public sequencing data and kept in-frame beta chains. Entries that share a CDR3 protein sequence are merged under the most common genes and DNA. The V and J calls reflect TCRdb's pipeline rather than the authors' work. This sample is represented by approximately 690,000 distinct CDR3 sequences; roughly 20% of them were singletons. The ten most abundant clones make up 30% to 40% of the sample.

Study-wide findings and limitations: Most expanded thyroid clonotypes (frequency above 0.001) were also detected in blood, suggesting blood repertoires may reflect thyroid immune responses. A 13 V-J signature model separated ophthalmopathy from stable hyperthyroidism, with 87.88% sensitivity and roughly 82% specificity in cross-validation and 80%/75% in testing. Sample size was not statistically predetermined, and investigators were not blinded to group allocation. In validation, the model predicted progression to ophthalmopathy a median of about 6 months before onset, with about 70% sensitivity and just under 75% specificity.

This clonotype came up many times. Its antigen has not been determined. Per-base qualities were not stored, and no clone one base away is much larger. Sample: blood. The receptor was isolated from a man younger than 40 with Graves' ophthalmopathy.

The CDR3 sequence is CAWSVLANTEAFF. The sequence in DNA is TGTGCCTGGAGTGTACTGGCGAACACTGAAGCTTTCTTT. The chain is assembled from TRBV30 and TRBJ1-1; the D gene is unclear. As encoded in the germline V gene (reference sequence), CDR1 is GTSNPN while CDR2 is SVGIG. Trimming removed 0 bases from V and 1 base from J, leaving 6 bases between the germline ends. From the cysteine up to the phenylalanine, the CDR3 has a length of 13 residues. Of the read, only the CDR3 DNA is kept; its 39 bases are in frame from base 1.